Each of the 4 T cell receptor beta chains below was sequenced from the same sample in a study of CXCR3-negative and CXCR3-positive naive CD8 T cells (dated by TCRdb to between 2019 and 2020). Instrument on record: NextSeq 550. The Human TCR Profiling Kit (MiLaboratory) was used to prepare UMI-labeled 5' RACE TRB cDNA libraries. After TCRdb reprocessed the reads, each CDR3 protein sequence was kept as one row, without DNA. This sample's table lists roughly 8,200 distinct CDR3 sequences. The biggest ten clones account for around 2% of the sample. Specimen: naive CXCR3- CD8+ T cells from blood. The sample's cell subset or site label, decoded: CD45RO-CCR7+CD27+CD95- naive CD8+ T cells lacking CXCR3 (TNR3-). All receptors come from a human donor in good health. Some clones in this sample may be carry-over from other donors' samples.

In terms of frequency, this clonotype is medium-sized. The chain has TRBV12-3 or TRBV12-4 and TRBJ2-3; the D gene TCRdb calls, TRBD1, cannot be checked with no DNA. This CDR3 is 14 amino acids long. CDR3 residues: CAVSGMNQRDTQYF.

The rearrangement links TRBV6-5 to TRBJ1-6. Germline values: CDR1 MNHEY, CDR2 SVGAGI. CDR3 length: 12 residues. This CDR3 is CASRSNSSPLHF.

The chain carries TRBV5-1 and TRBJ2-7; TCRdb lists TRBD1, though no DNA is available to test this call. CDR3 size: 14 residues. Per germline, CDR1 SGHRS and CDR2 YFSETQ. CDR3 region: CASSPGTGGYEQYF.

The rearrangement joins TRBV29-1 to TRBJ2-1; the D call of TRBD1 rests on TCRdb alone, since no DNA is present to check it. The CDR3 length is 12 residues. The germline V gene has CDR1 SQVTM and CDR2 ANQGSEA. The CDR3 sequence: CSVEDSGNEQFF.